The present T cell receptor beta chain was sequenced within a study of blood T cell repertoires in COVID-19. Study background: Sites across the United States, Italy and Spain contributed samples from acute and convalescent COVID-19. PBMCs, B-cell-depleted T cells, or T cells were the source of the cDNA or gDNA that made up the material.

Original processing methods: Reference gene primer amplification gave nucleated cell count estimates. TCRdb's copy holds only in-frame clones and misses some; the assay was immunoSEQ multiplex PCR. V and J calls and clone size come straight from that table; D and trimming were deduced from the DNA. This repertoire shows more than 85,000 clones, 85% to 90% found once; its top ten account for around 2%. Enrolment of Seattle patients took place during active infection, and they were followed longitudinally. Trimming removed 6 bases from V and 3 bases from J; junction bases left unmatched: 8. Germline-derived CDR1 and CDR2 are SGHRS and YFSETQ. The CDR3 has 14 residues.

Sample: peripheral blood. The genes are TRBV5-1 and TRBJ1-1; 7 bases fit TRBD1. This receptor was obtained from a man aged 45-65 years with COVID-19, enrolled during active disease. The CDR3 region has the DNA TGCGCCAGCAACCGACAGGGTCAGGACACTGAAGCTTTCTTT. Protein sequence: CASNRQGQDTEAFF.